The rows below give T cell receptor beta chains drawn from one sample of a study of early T cells in non-severe SARS-CoV-2 infection. MiXCR, applied by TCRdb to the 5' RACE reads, yields one record per CDR3 protein. The table has 85,000 to 100,000 distinct CDR3 sequences, approximately 10% seen once. The sample in question was whole blood, obtained at baseline. These receptors were taken from an adult who was a healthcare worker with PCR-confirmed SARS-CoV-2 infection or an uninfected control (not recorded which). Both conserved end residues are part of each CDR3. A D gene is named only where the DNA matches it firmly. Size values are once, few and many counts, or a class for expanded clones, and some rows have none.

TRBD2	few	TRBJ2-5	TRBV7-2	TGTGCCAGCAGCCCCGGGACTAGCGGACAAGAGACCCAGTACTTC	CASSPGTSGQETQYF
TRBD1	-	TRBJ1-1	TRBV5-6	TGTGCCAGCAACCGACAGGGGGAGTTAACTGAAGCTTTCTTT	CASNRQGELTEAFF
-	-	TRBJ1-1	TRBV7-2	TGTGCCAGCGACAGCTTGAACACTGAAGCTTTCTTT	CASDSLNTEAFF
-	few	TRBJ1-4	TRBV30	TGTGCCTGGAGTCGGGGGGTAAGGGAAAAACTGTTTTTT	CAWSRGVREKLFF
TRBD1	many	TRBJ2-7	TRBV6-5	TGTGCCAGCAGTTACTCAACAGGGGGCTCCTACGAGCAGTACTTC	CASSYSTGGSYEQYF
TRBD2	few	TRBJ2-1	TRBV2	TGTGCCAGCAGCCCCGGGACTAGCGGAAAGAACAATGAGCAGTTCTTC	CASSPGTSGKNNEQFF
-	-	TRBJ2-6	TRBV6-1	TGTGCCAGCAGTATAATGGGTCCCTCTGGGGCCAACGTCCTGACTTTC	CASSIMGPSGANVLTF
TRBD2	-	TRBJ2-1	TRBV7-9	TGTGCCAGCAGCCCGGTGCAGCGGGGGTCCTACAATGAGCAGTTCTTC	CASSPVQRGSYNEQFF
-	once	TRBJ1-2	TRBV7-2	TGTGCCAGCAGCCCCACCGGTGGTCGGGGGCTGACAAGGGGCTACACCTTC	CASSPTGGRGLTRGYTF
TRBD2	many	TRBJ2-5	TRBV4-1	TGCGCCAGCAGCCAAGTCCTGGGGACTAGCGGGGAAGAGACCCAGTACTTC	CASSQVLGTSGEETQYF
-	-	TRBJ1-5	TRBV28	TGTGCCAGCAGTTCGTCGGGGAGAGTTAGCAATCAGCCCCAGCATTTT	CASSSSGRVSNQPQHF
-	many	TRBJ1-2	TRBV5-1	TGCGCCAGCAGCTTGGGACAAAACTATGGCTACACCTTC	CASSLGQNYGYTF
-	-	TRBJ1-2	TRBV7-2	TGTGCCAGCAGCTTGCAGGGAAACTATGGCTACACCTTC	CASSLQGNYGYTF
-	-	TRBJ2-1	TRBV2	TGTGCCAGCACGTCGACGGGGAACAATGAGCAGTTCTTC	CASTSTGNNEQFF
TRBD2	few	TRBJ2-1	TRBV9	TGTGCCAGCAGCGCCAGGGACTACGGATACAATGAGCAGTTCTTC	CASSARDYGYNEQFF
TRBD2	-	TRBJ2-3	TRBV27	TGTGCCAGCAGTTTGAATTCTCCCGGGAGGGGCGATACGCAGTATTTT	CASSLNSPGRGDTQYF
-	few	TRBJ1-1	TRBV18	TGTGCCAGCTCAATTTCCGGGAGTAACACTGAAGCTTTCTTT	CASSISGSNTEAFF
TRBD1	-	TRBJ2-1	TRBV19	TGTGCCAGTAGGACAGGGGGAAATGAGCAGTTCTTC	CASRTGGNEQFF
-	few	TRBJ1-2	TRBV5-8	TGTGCCAGCAGGAGGGCCGGGTTTGGCTACACCTTC	CASRRAGFGYTF
-	few	TRBJ2-7	TRBV5-1	TGCGCCAGCAGCTTATATAGGGGGGCGGACCACGAGCAGTACTTC	CASSLYRGADHEQYF
-	-	TRBJ1-1	TRBV6-6	TGTGCCAGCAGCTACTTGGGAGGAAACACTGAAGCTTTCTTT	CASSYLGGNTEAFF
-	-	TRBJ2-7	TRBV2	TGTGCCAGCAGTGAGGGGCCCGGAATTTCCTACGAGCAGTACTTC	CASSEGPGISYEQYF
-	many	TRBJ2-7	TRBV10-3	TGTGCCATCAGTGACTGGAGCTCCTACGAACAGTACTTC	CAISDWSSYEQYF
-	few	TRBJ1-6	TRBV5-5	TGTGCCAGCAGCCTACGAGAATCTTTTTCACCCCTCCACTTT	CASSLRESFSPLHF
-	many	TRBJ2-1	TRBV4-3	TGCGCCAGCAGCCAAGCCTGGCTCGGGGACTTCGTCAATGAGCAGTTCTTC	CASSQAWLGDFVNEQFF
-	-	TRBJ2-1	TRBV6-6	TGTGCCAGCAGTTACAGGGGTTCCTACAATGAGCAGTTCTTC	CASSYRGSYNEQFF
TRBD2	few	TRBJ2-3	TRBV12-3/TRBV12-4	TGTGCCAGCAGTAGGGAGTCAGGCGGGAGGGGGCCAGATACGCAGTATTTT	CASSRESGGRGPDTQYF
TRBD2	many	TRBJ2-1	TRBV6-6	TGTGCCAGCAGTTCCGGGACTAGCAGCCCATGGGAGCAGTTCTTC	CASSSGTSSPWEQFF
-	-	TRBJ2-1	TRBV9	TGTGCCAGCAGCGTACAACCCGACAATGAGCAGTTCTTC	CASSVQPDNEQFF
-	-	TRBJ2-7	TRBV9	TGTGCCAGCAGCGTAGCTGGTGTGGCCTACGAGCAGTACTTC	CASSVAGVAYEQYF
-	-	TRBJ1-3	TRBV30	TGTGCCTGGAGTGTATGGGCGGGAGATGGAAACACCATATATTTT	CAWSVWAGDGNTIYF
-	once	TRBJ1-1	TRBV4-2	TGTGCCAGCAGCCAAGAGGTCATCCCTCTGAACACTGAAGCTTTCTTT	CASSQEVIPLNTEAFF
TRBD2	-	TRBJ2-2	TRBV28	TGTGCCAGCAGTCCCAGAGCTAGCGGAAGCGGGGAGCTGTTTTTT	CASSPRASGSGELFF
-	-	TRBJ2-1	TRBV19	TGTACCAGTAGTATTTCCGAGAGGTACAATGAGCAGTTCTTC	CTSSISERYNEQFF
-	few	TRBJ2-1	TRBV7-2	TGTGCCAGCAGCTTAAGACAGATGTCTAATGAGCAGTTCTTC	CASSLRQMSNEQFF
TRBD2	many	TRBJ2-3	TRBV19	TGTGCCAGTACCCCTCGGGGGGGGCGAGGTCCCACAGATACGCAGTATTTT	CASTPRGGRGPTDTQYF
TRBD2	few	TRBJ2-3	TRBV7-2	TGTGCCAGCAGCCAAAGGCGGGAGGCGCAGTATTTT	CASSQRREAQYF
-	-	TRBJ2-2	TRBV12-5	TGTGCTAGTGGGCCAGAAGGGGGAACCGGGGAGCTGTTTTTT	CASGPEGGTGELFF
-	-	TRBJ2-6	TRBV29-1	TGCAGCGTCATAGTGGGGCAGAGCTCTGGGGCCAACGTCCTGACTTTC	CSVIVGQSSGANVLTF
-	-	TRBJ2-1	TRBV4-1	TGCGCCAGCAGCCCCCGGGAACCAGGCTACAATGAGCAGTTCTTC	CASSPREPGYNEQFF
-	-	TRBJ2-4	TRBV10-2	TGCGCCAGCAGTGAGCTAGCCCCAGGCATTCAGTACTTC	CASSELAPGIQYF
-	many	TRBJ1-1	TRBV10-3	TGTGCCATCAGTGAGTCGGAGTTAACTGAAGCTTTCTTT	CAISESELTEAFF
-	few	TRBJ1-1	TRBV10-3	TGTGCCATCCAGCAGGGATCCGACACTGAAGCTTTCTTT	CAIQQGSDTEAFF
-	-	TRBJ2-1	TRBV2	TGTGCCAGCAGTCCTATGGGGGTAAATGAGCAGTTCTTC	CASSPMGVNEQFF
-	many	TRBJ1-4	TRBV20-1	TGCAGTGCTAGAGTCTATGAAAAACTGTTTTTT	CSARVYEKLFF
-	few	TRBJ2-7	TRBV20-1	TGCAGTGCCACGGAGGATTCCAACGAGCAGTACTTC	CSATEDSNEQYF
TRBD2	many	TRBJ2-1	TRBV7-9	TGTGCCAGCAGCCGTTCTAGCGGCTACAATGAGCAGTTCTTC	CASSRSSGYNEQFF
TRBD2	few	TRBJ2-7	TRBV7-2	TGTGCCAGCAGCTTAGTCGCTAGCGGGGATGGGGCCTACGAGCAGTACTTC	CASSLVASGDGAYEQYF
TRBD1	-	TRBJ1-1	TRBV5-4	TGTGCCAGCAGGAACCGGGACAGGGAGAACACTGAAGCTTTCTTT	CASRNRDRENTEAFF
TRBD1	-	TRBJ2-3	TRBV24-1	TGTGCCACCAGTCAAAGACAGGGCTTCACAGATACGCAGTATTTT	CATSQRQGFTDTQYF
-	many	TRBJ1-1	TRBV27	TGTGCCAGCAGTTTATCAATGATTAGGGCAGCTATTCCGAACACTGAAGCTTTCTTT	CASSLSMIRAAIPNTEAFF